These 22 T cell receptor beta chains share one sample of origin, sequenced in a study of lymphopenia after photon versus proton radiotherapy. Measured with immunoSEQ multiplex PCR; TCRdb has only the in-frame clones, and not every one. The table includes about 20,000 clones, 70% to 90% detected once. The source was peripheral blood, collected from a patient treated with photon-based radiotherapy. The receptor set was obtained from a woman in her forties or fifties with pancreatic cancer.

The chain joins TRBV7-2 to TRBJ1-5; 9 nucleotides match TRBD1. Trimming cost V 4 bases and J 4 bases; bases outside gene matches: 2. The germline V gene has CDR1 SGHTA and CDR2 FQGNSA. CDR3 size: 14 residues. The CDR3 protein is CASSSDRGNQPQHF. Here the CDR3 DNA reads TGTGCCAGCAGCTCCGACAGGGGGAATCAGCCCCAGCATTTT.

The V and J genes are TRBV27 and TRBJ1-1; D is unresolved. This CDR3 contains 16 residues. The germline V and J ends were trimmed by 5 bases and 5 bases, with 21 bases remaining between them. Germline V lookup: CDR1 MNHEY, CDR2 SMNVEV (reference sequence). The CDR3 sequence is CASSPWEGPERTEAFF. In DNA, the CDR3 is TGTGCCAGCAGTCCATGGGAGGGTCCCGAGCGGACTGAAGCTTTCTTT.

The DNA for the CDR3 is TGTGCCAGTAGTAAACAGTACAATCAGCCCCAGCATTTT. This gives the protein CASSKQYNQPQHF. The chain carries TRBV19 and TRBJ1-5; D call uncertain. V dropped 4 bases and J dropped 3 bases, with 7 bases sitting between them. The germline V gene encodes CDR1 LNHDA and CDR2 SQIVND (reference sequence). This CDR3 comprises 13 residues.

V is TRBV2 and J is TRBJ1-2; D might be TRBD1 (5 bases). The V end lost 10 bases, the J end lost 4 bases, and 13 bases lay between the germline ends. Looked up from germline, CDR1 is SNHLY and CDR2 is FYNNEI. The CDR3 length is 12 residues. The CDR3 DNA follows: TGTGCCACCTCCCGGGACTTCTATGGCTACACCTTC. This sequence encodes CATSRDFYGYTF.

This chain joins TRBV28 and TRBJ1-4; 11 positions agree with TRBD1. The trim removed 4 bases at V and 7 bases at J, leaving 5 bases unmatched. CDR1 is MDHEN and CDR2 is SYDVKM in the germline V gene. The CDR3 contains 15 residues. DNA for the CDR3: TGTGCCAGCAGTTCCTCCGGGACAGGGGGTGAAAAACTGTTTTTT. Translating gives CASSSSGTGGEKLFF.

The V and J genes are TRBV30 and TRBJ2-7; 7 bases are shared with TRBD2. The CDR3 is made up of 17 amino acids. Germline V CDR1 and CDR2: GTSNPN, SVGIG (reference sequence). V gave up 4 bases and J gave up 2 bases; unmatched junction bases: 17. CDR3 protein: CAWTSAGVAGSAYEQYF. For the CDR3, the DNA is TGTGCCTGGACCTCTGCGGGGGTGGCAGGGTCTGCCTACGAGCAGTACTTC. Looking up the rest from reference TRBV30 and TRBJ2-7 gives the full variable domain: SQTIHQWPATLVQPVGSPLSLECTVEGTSNPNLYWYRQAAGRGLQLLFYSVGIGQISSEVPQNLSASRPQDRQFILSSKKLLLSDSGFYLCAWTSAGVAGSAYEQYFGPGTRLTVT.

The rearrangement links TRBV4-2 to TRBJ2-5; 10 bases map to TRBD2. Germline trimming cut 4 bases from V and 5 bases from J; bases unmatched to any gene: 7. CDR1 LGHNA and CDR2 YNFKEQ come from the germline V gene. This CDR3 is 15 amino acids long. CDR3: CASSPVASGSETQYF. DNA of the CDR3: TGTGCCAGCAGCCCAGTCGCTAGCGGGAGTGAGACCCAGTACTTC.

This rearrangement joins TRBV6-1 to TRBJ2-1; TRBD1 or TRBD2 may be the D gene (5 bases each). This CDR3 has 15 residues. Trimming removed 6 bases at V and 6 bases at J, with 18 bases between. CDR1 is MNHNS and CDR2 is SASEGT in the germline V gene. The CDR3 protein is CASSPLPRGPNEQFF. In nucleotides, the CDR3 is TGTGCCAGCAGCCCCCTCCCGAGGGGCCCCAATGAGCAGTTCTTC.

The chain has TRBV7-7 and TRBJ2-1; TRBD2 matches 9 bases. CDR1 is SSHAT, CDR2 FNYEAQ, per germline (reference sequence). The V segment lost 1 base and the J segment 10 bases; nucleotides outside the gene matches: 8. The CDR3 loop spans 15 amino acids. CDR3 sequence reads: CASSLELAGVREQFF. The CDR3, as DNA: TGTGCCAGCAGCTTAGAATTAGCGGGAGTAAGAGAGCAGTTCTTC.

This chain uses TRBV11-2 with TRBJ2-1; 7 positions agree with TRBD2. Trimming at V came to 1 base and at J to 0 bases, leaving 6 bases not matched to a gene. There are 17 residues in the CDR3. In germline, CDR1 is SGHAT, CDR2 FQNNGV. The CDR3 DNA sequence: TGTGCCAGCAGCTTAGCCCCACTAGCGAGCTCCTACAATGAGCAGTTCTTC. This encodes CASSLAPLASSYNEQFF.

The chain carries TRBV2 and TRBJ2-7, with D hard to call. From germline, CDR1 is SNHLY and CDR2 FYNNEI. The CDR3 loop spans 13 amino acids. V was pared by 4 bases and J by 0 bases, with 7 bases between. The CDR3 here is CASSGRISYEQYF. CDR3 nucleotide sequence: TGTGCCAGCAGTGGACGGATCTCCTACGAGCAGTACTTC.

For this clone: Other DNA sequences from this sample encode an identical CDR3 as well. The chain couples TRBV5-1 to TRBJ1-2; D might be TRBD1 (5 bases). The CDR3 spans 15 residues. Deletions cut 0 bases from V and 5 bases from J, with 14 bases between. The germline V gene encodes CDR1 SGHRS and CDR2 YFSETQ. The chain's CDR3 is CASSLAPQGQYGYTF. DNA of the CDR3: TGCGCCAGCAGCTTGGCTCCTCAGGGTCAATATGGCTACACCTTC.

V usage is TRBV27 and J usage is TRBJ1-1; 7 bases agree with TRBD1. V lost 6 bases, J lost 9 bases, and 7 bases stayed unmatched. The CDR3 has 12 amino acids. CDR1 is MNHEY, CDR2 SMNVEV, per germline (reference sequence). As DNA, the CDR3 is TGTGCCAGCAGCCGGCTACAGGGGAAAGCTTTCTTT. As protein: CASSRLQGKAFF.

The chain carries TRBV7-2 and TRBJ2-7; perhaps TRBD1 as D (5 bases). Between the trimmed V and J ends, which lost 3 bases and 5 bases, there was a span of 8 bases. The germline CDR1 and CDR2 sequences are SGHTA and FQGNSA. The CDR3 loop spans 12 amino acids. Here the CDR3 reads CASSFDRNEQYF. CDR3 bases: TGTGCCAGCAGCTTCGACAGAAACGAGCAGTACTTC.

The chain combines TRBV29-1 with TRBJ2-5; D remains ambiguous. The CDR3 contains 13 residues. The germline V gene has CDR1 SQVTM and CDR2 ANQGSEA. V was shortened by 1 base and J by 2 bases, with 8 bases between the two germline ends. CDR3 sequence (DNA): TGCAGCGTTGAAGTAGACTTTCAAGAGACCCAGTACTTC. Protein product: CSVEVDFQETQYF.

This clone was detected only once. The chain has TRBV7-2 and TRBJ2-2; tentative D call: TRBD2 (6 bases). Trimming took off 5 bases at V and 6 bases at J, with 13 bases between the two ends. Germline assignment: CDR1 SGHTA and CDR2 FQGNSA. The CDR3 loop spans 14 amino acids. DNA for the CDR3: TGTGCCAGCAGCCAGGGACTTCCTCCCGGGGAGCTGTTTTTT. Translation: CASSQGLPPGELFF.

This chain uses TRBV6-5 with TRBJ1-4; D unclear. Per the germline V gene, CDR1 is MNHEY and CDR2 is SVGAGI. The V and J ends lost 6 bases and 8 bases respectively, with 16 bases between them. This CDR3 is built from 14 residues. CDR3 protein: CASSLRGLGEKLFF. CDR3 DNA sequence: TGTGCCAGCAGCCTACGGGGATTGGGGGAAAAACTGTTTTTT.

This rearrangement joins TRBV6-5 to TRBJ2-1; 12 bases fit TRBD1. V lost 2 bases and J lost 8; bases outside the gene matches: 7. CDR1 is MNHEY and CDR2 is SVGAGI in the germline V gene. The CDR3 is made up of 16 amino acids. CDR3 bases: TGTGCCAGCAGTTACCCGGGACAGGGGGCAGGTGATGAGCAGTTCTTC. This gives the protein CASSYPGQGAGDEQFF.

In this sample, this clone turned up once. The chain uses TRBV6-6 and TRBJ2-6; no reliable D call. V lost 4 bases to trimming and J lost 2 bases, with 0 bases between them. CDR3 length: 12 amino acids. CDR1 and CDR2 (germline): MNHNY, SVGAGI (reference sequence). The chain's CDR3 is CASSSGANVLTF. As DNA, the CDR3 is TGTGCCAGCAGTTCTGGGGCCAACGTCCTGACTTTC.

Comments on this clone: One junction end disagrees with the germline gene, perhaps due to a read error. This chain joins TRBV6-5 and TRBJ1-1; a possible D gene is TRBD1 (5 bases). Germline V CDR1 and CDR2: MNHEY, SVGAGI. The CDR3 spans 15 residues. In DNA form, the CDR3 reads TGTGCCAGCAGTTACGGGGCAGGGAGGAACGCTGAAGCTTTCTTT. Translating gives CASSYGAGRNAEAFF.

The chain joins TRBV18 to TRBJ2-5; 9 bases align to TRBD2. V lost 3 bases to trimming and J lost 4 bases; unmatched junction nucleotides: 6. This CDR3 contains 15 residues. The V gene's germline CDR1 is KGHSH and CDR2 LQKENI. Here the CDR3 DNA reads TGTGCCAGCTCACCGAAAGCGGGAGGTGCAGAGACCCAGTACTTC. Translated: CASSPKAGGAETQYF.

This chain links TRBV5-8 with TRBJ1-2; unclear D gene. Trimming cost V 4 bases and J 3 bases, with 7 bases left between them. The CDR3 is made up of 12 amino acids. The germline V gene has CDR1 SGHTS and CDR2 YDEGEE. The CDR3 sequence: CASSSGHYGYTF. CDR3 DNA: TGTGCCAGCAGCAGCGGCCACTATGGCTACACCTTC.